This TCR beta chain originates from a study of T cell responses to AZD1222 COVID-19 vaccine. The study's findings and limits: Compared with day 0, the breadth and depth of the Spike-specific TCR repertoire rose significantly after two doses of AZD1222. White British ancestry dominated among donors, who included more females, and clonal diversity was possibly underestimated. There were repertoire samples only from the period after the peak T cell response.

CDR3 size: 19 residues. The V segment lost 5 bases and the J segment 1 base; nucleotides outside the gene matches: 14. Germline V CDR1 and CDR2: SGHVS, FQNEAQ. Comment on this clone: The antigen is undetermined.

Profiling relied on immunoSEQ multiplex PCR, and the TCRdb table lists in-frame clones only, not all of them. The table includes some 42,000 clones, over 80% detected once. The rearrangement uses TRBV7-8 and TRBJ2-4, with TRBD2 matching over 10 bases. This clonotype originated in an adult who received the AZD1222 COVID-19 vaccine. This material consisted of peripheral blood, taken 28 days after the second AZD1222 dose. The CDR3 coding sequence is TGTGCCAGCAGCCCCGGGACTAGCGTTTCGGTGGGGGCCAAAAACATTCAGTACTTC. This encodes CASSPGTSVSVGAKNIQYF.